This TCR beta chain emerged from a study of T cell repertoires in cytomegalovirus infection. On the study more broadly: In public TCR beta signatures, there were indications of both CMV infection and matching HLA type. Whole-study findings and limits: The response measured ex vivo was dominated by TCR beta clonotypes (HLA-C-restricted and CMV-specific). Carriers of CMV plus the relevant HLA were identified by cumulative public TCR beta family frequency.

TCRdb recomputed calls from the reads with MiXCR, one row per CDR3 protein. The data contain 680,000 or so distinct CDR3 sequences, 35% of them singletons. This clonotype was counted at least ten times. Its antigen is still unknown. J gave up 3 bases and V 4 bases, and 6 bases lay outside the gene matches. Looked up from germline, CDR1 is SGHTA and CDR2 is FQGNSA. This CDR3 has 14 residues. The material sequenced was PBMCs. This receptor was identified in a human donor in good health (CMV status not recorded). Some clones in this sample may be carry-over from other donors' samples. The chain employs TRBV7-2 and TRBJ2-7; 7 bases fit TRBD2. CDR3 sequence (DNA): TGTGCCAGCAGCTCAACGGGAGGTAACTACGAGCAGTACTTC. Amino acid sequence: CASSSTGGNYEQYF.